These 5 T cell receptor beta chains share one sample of origin, sequenced in a study of Graves' ophthalmopathy and Graves' hyperthyroidism. TCR beta CDR3 regions were amplified from RNA transcripts. HTBI primers were used in a first-round RT-PCR, which preceded a second-round multiplex PCR. Using its own MiXCR run on the multiplex PCR reads, TCRdb lists one record per CDR3 protein. The table includes over a million distinct CDR3 sequences, about two fifths detected once. The specimen sequenced was peripheral blood or thyroid tissue (not recorded which). Receptor source: an adult man with Graves' hyperthyroidism.

J is TRBJ2-6 and V is TRBV2; 9 bases align to TRBD1. CDR3 length: 16 amino acids. The V gene's germline CDR1 is SNHLY and CDR2 FYNNEI. J was trimmed by 1 base and V by 3 bases; bases with no gene match: 1. CDR3 nucleotides: TGTGCCAGCAGTGAGGACAGGGGATCTGGGGCCAACGTCCTGACTTTC. Its translation: CASSEDRGSGANVLTF.

The chain combines TRBV24-1 with TRBJ2-7, with a weak D call TRBD2 (6 bases). Germline assignment: CDR1 KGHDR and CDR2 SFDVKD. This CDR3 has 15 residues. V gave up 0 bases and J gave up 0 bases, with 8 bases separating them. The CDR3 protein is CATSDLETSSYEQYF. The CDR3 DNA reads as TGTGCCACCAGTGATTTGGAGACTAGCTCCTACGAGCAGTACTTC.

As regards this clonotype: A much more abundant neighbour one base away suggests this may be a read error. The genes are TRBV4-1 and TRBJ2-5; either TRBD1 or TRBD2 may fit D (6 bases each). V was pared by 0 bases and J by 6 bases, with 17 bases between. The CDR3 consists of 16 residues. Per germline, CDR1 MGHRA and CDR2 YSYEKL. CDR3 sequence reads: CASSQDQSGGTKTQYF. CDR3 sequence (DNA): TGCGCCAGCAGCCAAGATCAGTCCGGGGGCACAAAGACCCAGTACTTC.

This chain connects TRBV5-5 to TRBJ2-2; TRBD2 matches at 9 bases. The CDR3 totals 17 residues. In germline, CDR1 is SGHKS, CDR2 YYEKEE (reference sequence). V trimming: 4 bases; J trimming: 5 bases; junction bases outside the gene matches: 12. CDR3 bases: TGTGCCAGCAGCCGGGAAGCGGGAGGAGTGGGGACCGGGGAGCTGTTTTTT. The encoded protein is CASSREAGGVGTGELFF.

This chain links TRBV10-3 with TRBJ1-4; TRBD1 matches at 10 bases. The junction had 2 bases not matched to a gene; V was cut back by 5 bases and J by 8 bases. Germline V gives CDR1 ENHRY, CDR2 SYGVKD. The CDR3 covers 13 residues. CDR3 sequence: CAISLTGGEKLFF. CDR3 nucleotides: TGTGCCATCAGTCTGACAGGGGGCGAAAAACTGTTTTTT.